Listed below are T cell receptor beta chains from one sample, sequenced in a study of shared clonotypes between healthy human individuals. Sequenced by immunoSEQ multiplex PCR; TCRdb stores in-frame clones only, minus some. The sample lists over 100,000 clones, about 71% occurring once. The specimen was memory CD8+ T cells sorted from blood. These receptors were collected from a woman aged 25-40 years in good health. The CDR3 runs from the conserved cysteine through the conserved F or W. Each record gives: V gene, J gene, clone size, D gene, CDR3 protein, CDR3 DNA. The D gene is left open where the match is weak. Some rows have no size entry. The others give once, few or many, or a class for an expanded clone.

TRBV6-6	TRBJ1-5	NA	NA	CASSYSSYPQHF	TGTGCCAGCAGTTACTCCTCGTACCCCCAGCATTTT
TRBV9	TRBJ2-3	many	TRBD2	CASSASGRTDTQYF	TGTGCCAGCAGCGCTAGCGGGCGCACAGATACGCAGTATTTT
TRBV30	TRBJ2-2	NA	NA	CAWSYRLGTGELFF	TGTGCCTGGAGTTACCGTCTGGGCACCGGGGAGCTGTTTTTT
TRBV4-2	TRBJ1-1	NA	NA	CASSQDEEVGEAFF	TGTGCCAGCAGCCAAGATGAGGAGGTCGGAGAAGCTTTCTTT
TRBV6-1	TRBJ2-7	NA	TRBD1	CASHPGGTGSNEQYF	TGTGCCAGTCACCCGGGTGGGACAGGGTCCAACGAGCAGTACTTC
TRBV5-1	TRBJ1-1	NA	TRBD1	CASRPGTGAAMNTEAFF	TGCGCCAGCAGACCAGGGACAGGGGCAGCCATGAACACTGAAGCTTTCTTT
TRBV6-1	TRBJ2-7	NA	NA	CASSEPGGQRSYEQYF	TGTGCCAGCAGTGAACCGGGGGGACAACGCTCCTACGAGCAGTACTTC
TRBV7-6	TRBJ2-7	NA	NA	CASSNMDSYEQYF	TGTGCCAGCAGCAATATGGACTCCTACGAGCAGTACTTC
TRBV6-1	TRBJ2-2	few	NA	CASTGRANTGELFF	TGTGCCAGCACAGGCAGGGCCAACACCGGGGAGCTGTTTTTT
TRBV6-6	TRBJ1-4	NA	NA	CASSVVVSDEKLFF	TGTGCCAGCAGTGTTGTGGTCTCGGATGAAAAACTGTTTTTT
TRBV6-6	TRBJ1-1	NA	NA	CASSYSGRLSNTEAFF	TGTGCCAGCAGTTACTCTGGCAGGTTGTCGAACACTGAAGCTTTCTTT
TRBV10-3	TRBJ2-7	NA	TRBD2	CAISEGAGLSYEQYF	TGTGCCATCAGTGAGGGAGCGGGACTAAGCTACGAGCAGTACTTC
TRBV14	TRBJ1-2	NA	TRBD1	CASSPRGSGYTF	TGTGCCAGCAGCCCCAGGGGGAGCGGCTACACCTTC
TRBV7-2	TRBJ2-1	NA	TRBD2	CASSPRTSGISYNEQFF	TGTGCCAGCAGCCCAAGGACTAGCGGGATCTCCTACAATGAGCAGTTCTTC
TRBV6-5	TRBJ2-1	NA	NA	CASSEVAEQFF	TGTGCCAGCAGTGAAGTAGCGGAGCAGTTCTTC
TRBV7-9	TRBJ1-2	NA	TRBD1	CASQVQGARTKGYTF	TGTGCCAGCCAGGTACAGGGGGCGCGGACTAAGGGCTACACCTTC
TRBV11-3	TRBJ2-1	NA	NA	CASSAGPRGEQFF	TGTGCCAGCAGCGCGGGACCTAGAGGCGAGCAGTTCTTC
TRBV4-2	TRBJ2-3	once	NA	CASSGGILGTDTQYF	TGTGCCAGCAGCGGAGGGATTTTGGGCACAGATACGCAGTATTTT
TRBV6-5	TRBJ1-4	NA	NA	CASSLKDATRGEKLFF	TGTGCCAGCAGTTTGAAAGACGCCACCCGCGGGGAAAAACTGTTTTTT
TRBV7-2	TRBJ2-1	NA	TRBD2	CASSLEALAGYNEQFF	TGTGCCAGCAGCTTAGAGGCGCTAGCGGGCTACAATGAGCAGTTCTTC
TRBV25-1	TRBJ2-7	few	NA	CASSVDGQTQTPYEQYF	TGTGCCAGCAGTGTCGACGGACAGACCCAAACACCCTACGAGCAGTACTTC
TRBV7-9	TRBJ2-1	few	TRBD2	CASSLTSGFYNEQFF	TGTGCCAGCAGCTTAACTAGCGGATTCTACAATGAGCAGTTCTTC
TRBV7-9	TRBJ2-1	NA	NA	CASSLASMGNRYNEQFF	TGTGCCAGCAGCTTAGCTTCAATGGGGAACAGGTACAATGAGCAGTTCTTC
TRBV19	TRBJ1-1	many	NA	CASRIPTGGRSTEAFF	TGTGCCAGTCGGATCCCGACCGGGGGACGTTCAACTGAAGCTTTCTTT
TRBV13	TRBJ1-2	NA	NA	CASSLSHGRYGYTF	TGTGCCAGCAGCTTATCCCACGGACGCTATGGCTACACCTTC
TRBV28	TRBJ2-5	NA	TRBD2	CASSLKGPAREQYF	TGTGCCAGCAGTTTGAAAGGGCCCGCGCGGGAGCAGTACTTC
TRBV7-6	TRBJ2-7	NA	TRBD2	CASSYRTSSYEQYF	TGTGCCAGCAGTTACCGGACTAGCTCCTACGAGCAGTACTTC
TRBV5-4	TRBJ1-2	many	TRBD1	CASSWGTGADGYTF	TGTGCCAGCAGCTGGGGGACAGGGGCGGATGGCTACACCTTC
TRBV27	TRBJ2-7	NA	NA	CASSLTVSGHEQYF	TGTGCCAGCAGTTTAACTGTCTCCGGCCACGAGCAGTACTTC
TRBV27	TRBJ1-1	NA	NA	CASSLRPLDREAFF	TGTGCCAGCAGTTTAAGGCCACTCGACAGGGAAGCTTTCTTT
TRBV28	TRBJ1-1	few	NA	CASSPGQLLIEAFF	TGTGCCAGCAGTCCTGGACAGCTCCTGATCGAAGCTTTCTTT
TRBV6-4	TRBJ1-5	NA	NA	CASSYFRQADQPQHF	TGTGCCAGCAGTTACTTCCGACAGGCCGATCAGCCCCAGCATTTT
TRBV6-1	TRBJ1-2	once	NA	CASTGAGDGYTF	TGTGCCAGCACTGGGGCAGGGGATGGCTACACCTTC
TRBV5-1	TRBJ1-1	NA	NA	CASSRQGRDTEAFF	TGTGCCAGCAGCCGTCAGGGGAGGGACACTGAAGCTTTCTTT
TRBV4-2	TRBJ2-1	many	TRBD2	CASSQDVGTTNEQFF	TGTGCCAGCAGCCAAGATGTTGGGACTACCAATGAGCAGTTCTTC
TRBV6-4	TRBJ2-7	NA	TRBD2	CASSYGTSGFYEQYF	TGTGCCAGCAGTTACGGGACTAGCGGGTTCTACGAGCAGTACTTC
TRBV27	TRBJ2-7	NA	TRBD2	CASSKGLAGDEQYF	TGTGCCAGCAGCAAGGGACTAGCGGGAGATGAGCAGTACTTC
TRBV27	TRBJ2-6	few	NA	CASSLYSGANVLTF	TGTGCCAGCAGTCTGTACTCTGGGGCCAACGTCCTGACTTTC
TRBV10-1	TRBJ2-3	NA	NA	CASSELVATDTQYF	TGCGCCAGCAGTGAGTTGGTAGCAACAGATACGCAGTATTTT
TRBV9	TRBJ2-3	NA	NA	CASNYGGAGTDTQYF	TGTGCCAGCAACTACGGGGGCGCGGGTACAGATACGCAGTATTTT
TRBV7-3	TRBJ2-3	NA	NA	CASSLPGLDTQYF	TGTGCCAGCAGCTTACCCGGTTTAGATACGCAGTATTTT
TRBV21-1	TRBJ1-1	few	NA	CASRTGDSTEAFF	TGTGCCAGCAGGACAGGGGACAGCACTGAAGCTTTCTTT
TRBV5-4	TRBJ1-2	NA	NA	CASRDVYGYTF	TGTGCCAGCAGGGACGTCTATGGCTACACCTTC
TRBV11-2	TRBJ2-1	many	TRBD2	CASSLDLLLAGSYNEQFF	TGTGCCAGCAGCTTAGACCTTCTACTAGCGGGAAGCTACAATGAGCAGTTCTTC
TRBV9	TRBJ2-5	NA	NA	CASSVGEETQYF	TGTGCCAGCAGCGTGGGGGAAGAGACCCAGTACTTC
TRBV13	TRBJ1-2	NA	NA	CASSLGAGDYGYTF	TGTGCCAGCAGCTTAGGTGCAGGGGACTATGGCTACACCTTC
TRBV4-1	TRBJ2-3	NA	TRBD2	CASSQATSGISDTQYF	TGCGCCAGCAGCCAAGCGACTAGCGGGATCTCAGATACGCAGTATTTT
TRBV7-9	TRBJ2-2	NA	NA	CASSLVDGVLTGELFF	TGTGCCAGCAGCTTAGTTGATGGGGTTCTCACCGGGGAGCTGTTTTTT
TRBV7-2	TRBJ1-1	NA	NA	CASSAQRDTEAFF	TGTGCCAGCAGCGCGCAACGGGACACTGAAGCTTTCTTT